This TCR beta chain was sequenced during a study of molecular identifiers for immune sequencing clone quantification. Regarding this clonotype: It may be a read error: a sequence one base away is much more abundant.

Both previously described methods and listed TCR primers were employed to make bulk TCR libraries. Each CDR3 protein gets one entry after TCRdb re-called the PCR reads with MiXCR. The sample has 350,000 or so distinct CDR3 sequences, roughly 23% seen once; the top ten hold 0.81%. Germline V gene sequence: CDR1 MGHRA, CDR2 YSYEKL. Trimming at V came to 4 bases and at J to 3 bases, leaving 8 bases not matched to a gene. The CDR3 totals 15 residues. Specimen: naive CD8+ T cells from blood, with Jurkat cell RNA spiked in. Subset reported: FACS-sorted CD8+CD4-CCR7+CD45RA+ naive T cells. This chain joins TRBV4-1 and TRBJ2-7, with TRBD1 identical over 8 bases. The sequence derives from a human donor in good health. Some libraries in this study had Jurkat cell RNA spiked in. Here the CDR3 reads CASSPDRTGCYEQYF. Written as DNA, the CDR3 is TGCGCCAGCAGCCCCGACCGGACAGGGTGCTACGAGCAGTACTTC.